This TCR beta chain appears in the sequencing data of a study of blood T cell repertoires in COVID-19. As for the study in general: Nucleic acid was either cDNA or gDNA, and it came from T cells, B-cell-depleted T cells, or PBMCs.

Trimming took off 1 base at V and 4 bases at J, with 14 bases between the two ends. Germline CDR1 and CDR2: SGHVS and FQNEAQ. The CDR3 is made up of 16 amino acids. Data came from immunoSEQ multiplex PCR; TCRdb stores just in-frame clones and leaves some out. The repertoire holds around 320,000 clones, with around 85% as singletons. This clone was observed once. The source material was peripheral blood. J is TRBJ2-4 and V is TRBV7-8; TRBD2 might be the D (6 bases). This TCR was sampled from a human donor in a cohort sampled during active COVID-19. CDR3 sequence reads: CASSLEGPGGKNIQYF. The CDR3 DNA reads as TGTGCCAGCAGCTTAGAAGGCCCCGGGGGTAAAAACATTCAGTACTTC.